The clone carrying this T cell receptor beta chain was recorded once. The antigen is undetermined. This entry is derived from a study of shared clonotypes between healthy human individuals. The repertoire was sequenced with immunoSEQ multiplex PCR; TCRdb's copy has only in-frame clones and lacks some. Among some 1 million clones listed, roughly 75% were seen once. General study points: Compared with clonotypes that all four donors shared, non-shared clonotypes had lower generation probabilities. About 5% of naive CD4 clonotypes were shared across a handful of donors.

The CDR3 is 16 amino acids. CDR1 and CDR2 (germline): MNHNY, SVGAGI (reference sequence). Trimming took 2 bases from V and 6 from J; bases not matched to a gene: 11. The source of this sequence is a man between 18 and 35 years old in good health. Input material: memory CD4+ T cells sorted from blood. Subset: CD45RA-negative fraction. The chain is built from TRBV6-6 and TRBJ2-7, with TRBD1 identical over 9 bases. CDR3 nucleotides: TGTGCCAGCAGTTACGCGTCCGGGACAGGGACACGCGAGCAGTACTTC. This translates into CASSYASGTGTREQYF.